These 22 T cell receptor beta chains share one sample of origin, sequenced in a study of blood T cell repertoires in COVID-19. Method: immunoSEQ multiplex PCR; TCRdb's copy keeps in-frame clones and lacks some. The repertoire holds roughly 260,000 clones, with 80% to 95% as singletons. Sequencing input: peripheral blood. Receptor source: a young adult with COVID-19, enrolled during active disease.

This chain links TRBV24-1 with TRBJ2-3; 7 positions match TRBD1. V shed 5 bases, J shed 0 bases, and the junction held 4 bases outside the gene matches. CDR3 length equals 15 residues. Germline V gives CDR1 KGHDR, CDR2 SFDVKD. The CDR3 is CATSGGRGSTDTQYF. CDR3 in DNA: TGTGCCACCAGTGGTGGCAGGGGGAGCACAGATACGCAGTATTTT.

The chain employs TRBV5-1 and TRBJ2-7, with D possibly TRBD2 on 6 matching bases. Between the trimmed V and J ends, which lost 0 bases and 3 bases, there was a span of 10 bases. The CDR3 runs 14 residues. The germline V gene has CDR1 SGHRS and CDR2 YFSETQ. CDR3 in DNA: TGCGCCAGCAGCTTGGACGGGAGCATCTACGAGCAGTACTTC. Translation: CASSLDGSIYEQYF.

Only one count was recorded for this clone. This chain links TRBV25-1 with TRBJ1-6; 7 positions match TRBD1. Germline V gene sequence: CDR1 MGHDK, CDR2 SYGVNS. The trim removed 3 bases at V and 10 bases at J, leaving 3 bases unmatched. The CDR3 runs 13 residues. Written as DNA, the CDR3 is TGTGCCAGCAGTGATTGGGACAGATCACCCCTCCACTTT. It yields the protein CASSDWDRSPLHF.

The chain joins TRBV6-5 to TRBJ1-6; 9 bases fit TRBD1. Germline V gene data show CDR1 as MNHEY and CDR2 as SVGAGI. The CDR3 consists of 14 residues. Trimming cost V 5 bases and J 5 bases; bases outside gene matches: 1. CDR3: CASSRQGDNSPLHF. CDR3 sequence (DNA): TGTGCCAGCAGTCGACAGGGGGATAATTCACCCCTCCACTTT.

The chain has TRBV5-6 and TRBJ2-1; the match to TRBD2 covers 7 bases. Germline V gene sequence: CDR1 SGHDT, CDR2 YYEEEE. The CDR3 consists of 15 residues. J was trimmed by 4 bases and V by 2 bases; bases with no gene match: 6. The CDR3 spells CASSLILAEYNEQFF. The CDR3 nucleotides are TGTGCCAGCAGCTTAATCCTAGCGGAATACAATGAGCAGTTCTTC.

This chain links TRBV9 with TRBJ2-7; tentatively, D is TRBD2 (6 bases). Trimming removed 1 base from V and 7 bases from J, with 12 bases in between. Germline loops: CDR1 SGDLS, CDR2 YYNGEE. The CDR3 totals 13 residues. The CDR3 reads CASSVNLGGEQYF. The CDR3 DNA sequence: TGTGCCAGCAGCGTAAACCTCGGGGGTGAGCAGTACTTC.

This chain uses TRBV11-2 with TRBJ2-7, with 7 bases aligning to TRBD2. CDR1 and CDR2 from the germline V gene are SGHAT and FQNNGV. V shed 0 bases and J 1 base; nucleotides not matched to a gene: 3. CDR3 size: 15 residues. The CDR3 reads CASSLELASSYEQYF. In nucleotides, the CDR3 is TGTGCCAGCAGCTTAGAACTAGCGTCTTCCTACGAGCAGTACTTC.

The rearrangement links TRBV5-6 to TRBJ1-1; D perhaps matches TRBD1 (5 bases). Trimming took 4 bases from V and 0 from J, leaving 7 bases between them. There are 13 residues in the CDR3. CDR1 and CDR2 (germline): SGHDT, YYEEEE. The CDR3 is CASSATVNTEAFF. CDR3 in DNA: TGTGCCAGCAGCGCGACAGTGAACACTGAAGCTTTCTTT. The full variable domain, in which reference TRBV5-6 and TRBJ1-1 provide the parts outside the CDR3, is DAGVTQSPTHLIKTRGQQVTLRCSPKSGHDTVSWYQQALGQGPQFIFQYYEEEERQRGNFPDRFSGHQFPNYSSELNVNALLLGDSALYLCASSATVNTEAFFGQGTRLTVV.

The chain combines TRBV29-1 with TRBJ2-6, with D possibly being TRBD2 (6 bases). V was shortened by 4 bases and J by 0 bases, with 10 bases between the two germline ends. This CDR3 has 15 residues. Germline V gene lookup returns CDR1 SQVTM and CDR2 ANQGSEA. The CDR3 sequence is CSVGGVVSGANVLTF. The CDR3 DNA follows: TGCAGCGTTGGCGGGGTGGTCTCTGGGGCCAACGTCCTGACTTTC.

The chain uses TRBV28 and TRBJ1-2; unclear D gene. Per the germline V gene, CDR1 is MDHEN and CDR2 is SYDVKM. The CDR3 length is 12 residues. Trimming shortened V by 2 bases and J by 4 bases, and 5 bases separated the two germline ends. The CDR3 nucleotides read TGTGCCAGCAGTTTAGTCTCCTATGGCTACACCTTC. It specifies CASSLVSYGYTF.

This clone was seen once. The rearrangement links TRBV5-4 to TRBJ2-1; D might be TRBD2 (5 bases). The germline V gene has CDR1 SGHNT and CDR2 YYREEE (reference sequence). V was cut by 4 bases and J by 7 bases, with 15 bases left in between. This CDR3 is 14 amino acids long. CDR3 in amino acids: CASSDRDQANEQFF. The CDR3 DNA sequence: TGTGCCAGCAGCGACCGGGATCAAGCGAATGAGCAGTTCTTC.

This chain uses TRBV7-2 with TRBJ2-2, with D possibly being TRBD2 (6 bases). The length of the CDR3 is 14 residues. Germline-derived CDR1 and CDR2 are SGHTA and FQGNSA. V lost 5 bases and J 2 bases, leaving 9 bases between the germline ends. The CDR3 spells CASSRDSNTGELFF. As DNA, the CDR3 is TGTGCCAGCAGCCGGGACTCTAACACCGGGGAGCTGTTTTTT.

CDR3 protein: CASSTPPDSMNTEAFF. CDR3 nucleotide sequence: TGTGCCAGCAGTACACCCCCTGACAGCATGAACACTGAAGCTTTCTTT. V and J are TRBV28 and TRBJ1-1; a possible D gene is TRBD1 (5 bases). CDR3 length: 16 residues. V lost 5 bases and J 0 bases, leaving 16 bases between the germline ends. From germline, CDR1 is MDHEN and CDR2 SYDVKM.

The chain employs TRBV11-1 and TRBJ2-1, with TRBD1 as a possible D gene (5 bases). CDR1 SGHAT and CDR2 FQDESV come from the germline V gene (reference sequence). V lost 5 bases, J lost 9 bases, and 14 bases lay in between. The CDR3 runs 13 residues. The DNA of the CDR3 is TGTGCCAGCAGCGCGGTCAGGGTCAGTGAGCAGTTCTTC. Protein product: CASSAVRVSEQFF.

The chain uses TRBV6-4 and TRBJ2-2; the D gene is possibly TRBD2 (5 bases). V was trimmed by 6 bases and J by 6 bases, leaving 11 bases between them. Germline V lookup: CDR1 MRHNA, CDR2 SNTAGT. The CDR3 extends over 13 amino acids. The CDR3 DNA sequence: TGTGCCAGCAGACTAGACGGGGCCGGGGAGCTGTTTTTT. It codes for CASRLDGAGELFF.

This clone was picked up one time. The J gene is TRBJ2-1, the V gene TRBV28; 11 bases line up with TRBD2. This CDR3 is 20 amino acids long. The V and J ends lost 3 bases and 6 bases, in that order; junction bases with no gene match: 19. CDR1 MDHEN and CDR2 SYDVKM come from the germline V gene. The CDR3 nucleotides are TGTGCCAGCAGTTTCTGCGGACTAGCGGGTTTTTTCACCTCGTGCAATGAGCAGTTCTTC. Protein: CASSFCGLAGFFTSCNEQFF.

The CDR3 nucleotides read TGTGCCATCAGTGCCGGGACAGGGAGGAGCAATCAGCCCCAGCATTTT. This encodes CAISAGTGRSNQPQHF. The chain employs TRBV10-3 and TRBJ1-5; the match to TRBD1 covers 9 bases. Germline V gene lookup returns CDR1 ENHRY and CDR2 SYGVKD. The CDR3 totals 16 residues. V trimming: 4 bases; J trimming: 1 base; junction bases outside the gene matches: 5.

This chain connects TRBV2 to TRBJ2-6; D is perhaps TRBD1 (6 bases). The CDR3 consists of 16 residues. V was shortened by 6 bases and J by 0 bases, with 12 bases between the two germline ends. Germline-derived CDR1 and CDR2 are SNHLY and FYNNEI. CDR3 nucleotides: TGTGCCAGCAGGATGACAGGAAGCTCTGGGGCCAACGTCCTGACTTTC. Residues: CASRMTGSSGANVLTF.

CDR3 region: CASSVKETQYF. Here the CDR3 DNA reads TGTGCCAGCAGCGTAAAAGAGACCCAGTACTTC. The chain uses TRBV25-1 and TRBJ2-5; D is unclear. Germline V CDR1 and CDR2: MGHDK, SYGVNS. V gave up 6 bases and J gave up 3 bases, with 5 bases separating them. This CDR3 has 11 residues.

V is TRBV5-1 and J is TRBJ1-1, with 7 bases matching TRBD1. The junction had 3 bases not matched to a gene; V was cut back by 1 base and J by 0 bases. The CDR3 sequence is 15 residues long. Germline CDR1 is SGHRS and CDR2 is YFSETQ. The CDR3 DNA is TGCGCCAGCAGCTTGCAAGGGGGCTTGAACACTGAAGCTTTCTTT. Residues: CASSLQGGLNTEAFF. The variable domain in full, with the rest retrieved from reference TRBV5-1 and TRBJ1-1, is KAGVTQTPRYLIKTRGQQVTLSCSPISGHRSVSWYQQTPGQGLQFLFEYFSETQRNKGNFPGRFSGRQFSNSRSEMNVSTLELGDSALYLCASSLQGGLNTEAFFGQGTRLTVV.

For the CDR3, the DNA is TGTGCCAGCAGCCCCTGGGGCAGGGTAGCCAGAAACACCATATATTTT. Encoded protein: CASSPWGRVARNTIYF. J is TRBJ1-3 and V is TRBV9, with a weak D call TRBD1 (5 bases). Trimming removed 4 bases from V and 5 bases from J, with 19 bases in between. Germline values: CDR1 SGDLS, CDR2 YYNGEE. The CDR3 totals 16 residues.

Worth noting for this clone: The sample holds other DNA sequences that translate to the same CDR3. The rearrangement uses TRBV6-5 and TRBJ1-3; possibly TRBD1 for D (5 bases). V dropped 5 bases and J dropped 4 bases, with 9 bases sitting between them. Per the germline V gene, CDR1 is MNHEY and CDR2 is SVGAGI. CDR3 length equals 13 residues. The CDR3 reads CASSSPGGNTIYF. Here the CDR3 DNA reads TGTGCCAGCAGTAGTCCAGGGGGAAACACCATATATTTT.